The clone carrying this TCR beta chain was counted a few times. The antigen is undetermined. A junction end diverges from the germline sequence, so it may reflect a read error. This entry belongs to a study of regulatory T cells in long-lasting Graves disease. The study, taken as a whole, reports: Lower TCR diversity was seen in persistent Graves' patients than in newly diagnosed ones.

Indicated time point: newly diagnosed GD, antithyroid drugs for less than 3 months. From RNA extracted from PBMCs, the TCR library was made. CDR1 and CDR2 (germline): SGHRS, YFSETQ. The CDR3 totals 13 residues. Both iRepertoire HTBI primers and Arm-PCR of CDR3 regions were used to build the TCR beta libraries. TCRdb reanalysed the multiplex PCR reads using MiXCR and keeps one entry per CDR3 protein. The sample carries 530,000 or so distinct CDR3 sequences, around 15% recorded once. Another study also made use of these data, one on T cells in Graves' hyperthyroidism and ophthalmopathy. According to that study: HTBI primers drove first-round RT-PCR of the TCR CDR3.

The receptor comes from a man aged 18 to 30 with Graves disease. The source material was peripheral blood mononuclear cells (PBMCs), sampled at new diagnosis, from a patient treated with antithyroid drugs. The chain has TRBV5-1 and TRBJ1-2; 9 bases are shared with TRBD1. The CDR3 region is CASSLGQGNFYTF. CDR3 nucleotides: TGTGCCAGCAGCTTGGGACAGGGTAACTTCTACACCTTC.